The clone carrying this T cell receptor (beta chain) was seen a single time. These data originate in a study of cytomegalovirus exposure and HLA in healthy donors. It was with 60 Vbeta and 13 Jbeta primers that the PCR ran. Per the original data handling: An analysis performed later counted 73 million or so unique TCR beta chains (around 10 million of them shared). The repertoire was sequenced with immunoSEQ multiplex PCR; TCRdb's copy has only in-frame clones and lacks some. V, J and clone size are those of that table, while D and trimming were read from the DNA. The repertoire consists of 150,000 to 200,000 clones, with around 87% occurring once and the leading ten covering approximately 2%. Germline V lookup: CDR1 SGHNT, CDR2 YYREEE (reference sequence). The CDR3 length is 17 residues. Germline trimming cut 0 bases from V and 8 bases from J; bases unmatched to any gene: 10.

This chain uses TRBV5-4 with TRBJ2-1; 11 nucleotides align to TRBD2. Sequences were obtained from PBMCs. This clonotype was sampled from a woman under 30 in good health and CMV-seronegative. CDR3 DNA: TGTGCCAGCAGCTTGGGAGGTAGCGGGAGGGCCGGGGATGAGCAGTTCTTC. Amino acids: CASSLGGSGRAGDEQFF.